The subject of this entry is one TCR beta chain. Antigen: not known. Clones were read by immunoSEQ multiplex PCR, and TCRdb kept only the in-frame ones, dropping some. Altogether some 130,000 clones are present, just over 90% being singletons, with the ten largest covering 7.5% to 9.5%. The record originates from a study of T cell responses to AZD1222 COVID-19 vaccine. As for the study in general: Second-dose groups at about 4 or about 12 weeks were pooled.

Trimming pared 0 bases from V and 4 bases from J, leaving 10 bases between. The CDR3 length is 15 residues. Germline V CDR1 and CDR2: MNHEY, SVGAGI. Notes on the study in general: In the spike-specific TCR repertoire, nearly half reportedly target unmutated variant regions. Spike-specific TCR breadth and depth were elevated following two AZD1222 doses.

This receptor was obtained from an adult in good health. The sample was peripheral blood, taken on day 0 of AZD1222 vaccination. The chain is built from TRBV6-5 and TRBJ2-1, with a tentative D call TRBD2 (5 bases). In DNA, the CDR3 is TGTGCCAGCAGTTACTCGAATCCGGGGTACAATGAGCAGTTCTTC. Its protein product is CASSYSNPGYNEQFF.